What follows are 5 T cell receptor beta chains derived from one specimen sequenced in a study of blood T cell repertoires in COVID-19. The repertoire was sequenced with immunoSEQ multiplex PCR; TCRdb's copy has only in-frame clones and lacks some. The sample lists some 76,000 clones, about 89% seen once, with about 0.6% in the top ten. Material: peripheral blood. These receptors all come from a man between 60 and 75 years old with acute or convalescent COVID-19.

V usage is TRBV6-1 and J usage is TRBJ1-5; no clear D gene. The length of the CDR3 is 15 residues. The V gene's germline CDR1 is MNHNS and CDR2 SASEGT. Trimming stripped 3 bases from V and 6 bases from J, with 15 bases between. Written as DNA, the CDR3 is TGTGCCAGCAGTGATAATCCGATCGGGGTTCAGCCCCAGCATTTT. It encodes CASSDNPIGVQPQHF.

This clone occurred a few times. V and J are TRBV7-2 and TRBJ1-1; D possibly corresponds to TRBD1 (5 bases). This CDR3 has 14 residues. CDR1 and CDR2 from the germline V gene are SGHTA and FQGNSA. Between the trimmed V and J ends, which lost 2 bases and 5 bases, there was a span of 12 bases. The CDR3 nucleotides are TGTGCCAGCAGCTTATATGGGGCTGGAACTGAAGCTTTCTTT. Amino acid sequence: CASSLYGAGTEAFF.

The chain combines TRBV10-3 with TRBJ2-1; D may be TRBD2 (6 bases). Trimming removed 0 bases at V and 6 bases at J, with 6 bases between. The germline CDR1 and CDR2 sequences are ENHRY and SYGVKD. This CDR3 region has 13 residues. CDR3 region: CAISESEGNEQFF. CDR3 nucleotides: TGTGCCATCAGTGAGTCGGAGGGCAATGAGCAGTTCTTC.

The genes are TRBV7-2 and TRBJ2-2; 11 nucleotides align to TRBD2. The CDR3 is 15 amino acids. After removal of 7 bases from V and 7 bases from J, the junction contained 8 bases not matched to a gene. Germline V gene data show CDR1 as SGHTA and CDR2 as FQGNSA. This chain's CDR3 is CASTAFSGRVGELFF. CDR3 sequence (DNA): TGTGCCAGCACCGCATTTAGCGGGAGGGTCGGGGAGCTGTTTTTT.

This chain joins TRBV19 and TRBJ2-3, with 10 nucleotides matching TRBD2. With V trimmed by 3 bases and J by 6 bases, 12 bases remained unmatched. Germline V CDR1 and CDR2: LNHDA, SQIVND (reference sequence). The CDR3 sequence is 17 residues long. The CDR3: CASSIGLAGASGDTQYF. DNA of the CDR3: TGTGCCAGTAGTATTGGGCTAGCGGGAGCGAGCGGGGATACGCAGTATTTT.